This TCR beta chain was documented in a study of CD8+CD57+ T cells in acquired aplastic anemia. Study-wide context: Average DNA yield from sorted CD4+ and CD8+ cells was approximately 3 ug.

The V gene end was trimmed by 4 bases and the J gene end by 5 bases; junction bases not matched to a gene: 7. This CDR3 is built from 16 residues. Germline assignment: CDR1 SNHLY and CDR2 FYNNEI. Genomic DNA served as template for TCR beta VDJ and CDR3 profiling. TCRdb called the reads again in MiXCR, with one record for every CDR3 protein. There are about 290,000 distinct CDR3 sequences in the sample; 45% to 65% occur only once, and roughly 1.2% lies in the top ten. About this clonotype itself: Its antigen is unidentified.

Whole-study findings and limits: Found in both controls and patients were around 31 CD8+ CDR3 sequences.

It was patients with CD8+CD57+ cell expansion by flow cytometry who were chosen for sequencing. The sample comprised sorted CD4+, CD8+, or CD8+CD57+ T cells (not recorded which) from PBMCs. This chain uses TRBV2 with TRBJ2-2, with 10 positions matching TRBD1. The TCR sequence derives from a human donor with aplastic anemia. The CDR3 DNA sequence: TGTGCCAGCAGTGCCCCGGACAGGGGGTTTACCGGGGAGCTGTTTTTT. As protein: CASSAPDRGFTGELFF.